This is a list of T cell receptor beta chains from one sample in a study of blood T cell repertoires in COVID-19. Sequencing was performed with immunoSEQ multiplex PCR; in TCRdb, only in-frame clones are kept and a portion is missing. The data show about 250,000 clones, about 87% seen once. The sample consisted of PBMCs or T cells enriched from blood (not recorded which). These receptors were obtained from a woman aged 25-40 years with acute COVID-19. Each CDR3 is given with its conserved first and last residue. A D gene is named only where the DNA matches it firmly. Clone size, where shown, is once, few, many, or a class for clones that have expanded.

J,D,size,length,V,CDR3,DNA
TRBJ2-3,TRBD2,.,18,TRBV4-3,CASSQDYSGGPYTDTQYF,TGCGCCAGCAGCCAAGATTATAGCGGGGGACCGTACACAGATACGCAGTATTTT
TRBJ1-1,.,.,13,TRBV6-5,CASSTGSWTEAFF,TGTGCCAGCAGTACAGGGAGTTGGACTGAAGCTTTCTTT
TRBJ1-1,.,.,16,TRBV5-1,CASSLETGAMNTEAFF,TGCGCCAGCAGCTTGGAAACGGGAGCAATGAACACTGAAGCTTTCTTT
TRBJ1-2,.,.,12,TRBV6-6,CASSYYGDGYTF,TGTGCCAGCAGTTACTATGGAGATGGCTACACCTTC
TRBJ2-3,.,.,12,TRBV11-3,CASSFPGDTQYF,TGTGCCAGCAGCTTCCCCGGGGATACGCAGTATTTT
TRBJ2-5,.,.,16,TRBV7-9,CASSPGLAGLGETQYF,TGTGCCAGCAGCCCCGGGTTGGCGGGGCTGGGAGAGACCCAGTACTTC
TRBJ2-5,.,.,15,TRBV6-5,CASILSTGAQETQYF,TGTGCCAGCATCTTAAGTACGGGAGCCCAAGAGACCCAGTACTTC
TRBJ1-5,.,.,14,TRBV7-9,CASSLDTWAQPQHF,TGTGCCAGCAGCTTGGACACGTGGGCCCAGCCCCAGCATTTT
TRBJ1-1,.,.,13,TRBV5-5,CASRGSPGTEAFF,TGTGCCAGCAGGGGGTCCCCGGGGACTGAAGCTTTCTTT
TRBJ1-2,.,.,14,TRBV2,CASSPGQTYNGYTF,TGTGCCAGCAGCCCCGGACAGACCTATAATGGCTACACCTTC
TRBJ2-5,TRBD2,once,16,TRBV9,CASSVSGGPGGETQYF,TGTGCCAGCAGCGTAAGCGGGGGACCCGGAGGAGAGACCCAGTACTTC
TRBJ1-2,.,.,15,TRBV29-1,CSVGVLNAGEGGYTF,TGCAGCGTTGGGGTATTGAACGCGGGGGAGGGTGGCTACACCTTC
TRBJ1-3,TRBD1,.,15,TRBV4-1,CASSQHWDRGNTIYF,TGCGCCAGCAGCCAACACTGGGACAGGGGAAACACCATATATTTT
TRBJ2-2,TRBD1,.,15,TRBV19,CASSPRQGPTGELFF,TGTGCCAGTAGTCCCCGACAGGGGCCCACCGGGGAGCTGTTTTTT
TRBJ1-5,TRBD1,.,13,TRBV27,CASSDRGNQPQHF,TGTGCCAGCAGCGACAGGGGAAATCAGCCCCAGCATTTT
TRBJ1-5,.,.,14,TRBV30,CAWSAVRVYQPQHF,TGTGCCTGGAGTGCCGTCAGGGTCTATCAGCCCCAGCATTTT
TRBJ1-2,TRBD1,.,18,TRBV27,CASSLLRDSRPANYGYTF,TGTGCCAGCAGTTTACTAAGGGACAGCCGACCCGCTAACTATGGCTACACCTTC
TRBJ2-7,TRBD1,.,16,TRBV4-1,CASSAISRDRSYEQYF,TGCGCCAGCAGTGCAATCTCCAGGGACAGGAGCTACGAGCAGTACTTC
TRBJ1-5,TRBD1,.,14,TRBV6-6,CASSRQGTSQPQHF,TGTGCCAGCAGTCGACAGGGTACCAGTCAGCCCCAGCATTTT
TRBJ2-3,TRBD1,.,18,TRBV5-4,CASSFTPYRGQSTDTQYF,TGTGCCAGCAGCTTTACCCCCTACAGGGGGCAAAGCACAGATACGCAGTATTTT
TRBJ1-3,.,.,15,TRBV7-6,CASSSRSIAGNTIYF,TGTGCCAGCAGCTCTCGGTCCATCGCTGGAAACACCATATATTTT
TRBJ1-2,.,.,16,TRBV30,CAWSSLDRPFNYGYTF,TGTGCCTGGAGTTCTTTAGACAGGCCCTTTAACTATGGCTACACCTTC
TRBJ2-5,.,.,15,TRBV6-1,CASSEAVGTWETQYF,TGTGCCAGCAGTGAAGCGGTAGGGACATGGGAGACCCAGTACTTC
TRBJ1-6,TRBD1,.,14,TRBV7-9,CASSLGTGASPLHF,TGTGCCAGCAGCTTGGGGACAGGGGCCTCACCCCTCCACTTT
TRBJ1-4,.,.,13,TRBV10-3,CAIRPDSIEKLFF,TGTGCCATCAGGCCCGACAGTATTGAAAAACTGTTTTTT
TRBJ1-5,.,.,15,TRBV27,CASSHTLAQNQPQHF,TGTGCCAGCAGCCATACCTTAGCGCAAAATCAGCCCCAGCATTTT
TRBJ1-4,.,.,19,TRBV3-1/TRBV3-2,CASSQGPTGPLEKNEKLFF,TGTGCCAGCAGCCAAGGACCTACAGGGCCCCTAGAAAAGAATGAAAAACTGTTTTTT
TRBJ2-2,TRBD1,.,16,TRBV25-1,CASSIGTAPNTGELFF,TGTGCCAGCAGTATCGGGACAGCACCGAACACCGGGGAGCTGTTTTTT
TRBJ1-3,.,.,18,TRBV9,CASSGRTGAGDSGNTIYF,TGTGCCAGCAGCGGGCGGACGGGTGCCGGGGACTCTGGAAACACCATATATTTT
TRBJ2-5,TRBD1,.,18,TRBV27,CASSRLPPGQGTQETQYF,TGTGCCAGCAGCCGATTACCTCCGGGACAGGGGACTCAAGAGACCCAGTACTTC
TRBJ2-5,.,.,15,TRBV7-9,CASSLVRPTQETQYF,TGTGCCAGCAGCTTAGTGCGGCCAACCCAAGAGACCCAGTACTTC
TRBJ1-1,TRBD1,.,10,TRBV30,CASGDREAFF,TGTGCCTCCGGGGACAGGGAGGCTTTCTTT
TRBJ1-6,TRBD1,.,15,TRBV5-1,CASSSGTGGRSPLHF,TGCGCCAGCAGCAGTGGGACAGGGGGCCGGTCACCCCTCCACTTT
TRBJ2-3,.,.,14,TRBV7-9,CASTLQDDTDTQYF,TGTGCCAGCACCCTGCAGGATGACACAGATACGCAGTATTTT
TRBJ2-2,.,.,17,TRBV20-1,CSASAVGAREHIGELFF,TGCAGTGCTAGTGCGGTGGGGGCCAGGGAGCACATCGGGGAGCTGTTTTTT
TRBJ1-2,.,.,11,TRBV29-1,CSVEVGYGYTF,TGCAGCGTTGAAGTCGGCTATGGCTACACCTTC